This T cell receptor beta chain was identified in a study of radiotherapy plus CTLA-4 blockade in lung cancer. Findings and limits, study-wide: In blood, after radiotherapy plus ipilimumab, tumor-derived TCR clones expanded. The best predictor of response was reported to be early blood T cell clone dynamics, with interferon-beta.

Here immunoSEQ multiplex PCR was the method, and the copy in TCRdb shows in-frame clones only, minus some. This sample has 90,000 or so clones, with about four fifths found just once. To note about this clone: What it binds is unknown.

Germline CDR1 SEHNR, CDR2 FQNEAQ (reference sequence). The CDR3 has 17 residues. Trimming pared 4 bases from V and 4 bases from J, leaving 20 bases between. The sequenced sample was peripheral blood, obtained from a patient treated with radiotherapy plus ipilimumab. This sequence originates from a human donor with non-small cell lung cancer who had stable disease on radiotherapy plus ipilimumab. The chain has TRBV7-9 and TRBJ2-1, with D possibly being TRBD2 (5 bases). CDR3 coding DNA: TGTGCCAGCAGCTCCGACTCCAGCGGAGCCGGATACAATGAGCAGTTCTTC. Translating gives CASSSDSSGAGYNEQFF.